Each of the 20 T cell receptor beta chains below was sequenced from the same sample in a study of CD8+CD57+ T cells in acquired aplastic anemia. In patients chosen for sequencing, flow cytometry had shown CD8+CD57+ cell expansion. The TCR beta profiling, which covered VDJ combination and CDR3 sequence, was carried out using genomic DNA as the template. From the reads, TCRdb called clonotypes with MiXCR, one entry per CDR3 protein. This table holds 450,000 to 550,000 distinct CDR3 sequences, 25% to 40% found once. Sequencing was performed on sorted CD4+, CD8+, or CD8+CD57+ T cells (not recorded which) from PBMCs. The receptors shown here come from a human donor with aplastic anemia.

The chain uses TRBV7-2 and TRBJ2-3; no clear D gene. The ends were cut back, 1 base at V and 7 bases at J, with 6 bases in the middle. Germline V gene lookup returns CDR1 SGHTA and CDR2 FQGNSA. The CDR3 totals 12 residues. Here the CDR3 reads CASSLVPHTQYF. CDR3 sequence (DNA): TGTGCCAGCAGCTTAGTTCCTCATACGCAGTATTTT.

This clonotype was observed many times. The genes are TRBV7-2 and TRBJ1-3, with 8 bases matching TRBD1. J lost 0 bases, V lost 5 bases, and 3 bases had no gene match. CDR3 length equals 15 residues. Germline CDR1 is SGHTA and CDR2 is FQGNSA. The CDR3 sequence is CASSDDRGSGNTIYF. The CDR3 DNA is TGTGCCAGCAGCGATGACAGGGGCTCTGGAAACACCATATATTTT.

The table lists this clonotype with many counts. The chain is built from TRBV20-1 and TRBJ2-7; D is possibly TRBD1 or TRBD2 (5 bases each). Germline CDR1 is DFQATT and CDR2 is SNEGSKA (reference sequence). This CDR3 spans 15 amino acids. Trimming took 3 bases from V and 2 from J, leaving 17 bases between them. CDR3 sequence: CSASSLRQGPYEQYF. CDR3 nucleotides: TGCAGTGCTAGTTCCCTCAGGCAGGGACCCTACGAGCAGTACTTC.

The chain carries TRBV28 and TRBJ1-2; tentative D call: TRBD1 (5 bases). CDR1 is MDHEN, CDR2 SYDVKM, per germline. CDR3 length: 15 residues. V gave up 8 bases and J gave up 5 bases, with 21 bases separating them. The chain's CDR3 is CASGTGQGVGYGYTF. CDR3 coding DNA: TGTGCCAGCGGGACGGGGCAGGGCGTTGGGTATGGCTACACCTTC.

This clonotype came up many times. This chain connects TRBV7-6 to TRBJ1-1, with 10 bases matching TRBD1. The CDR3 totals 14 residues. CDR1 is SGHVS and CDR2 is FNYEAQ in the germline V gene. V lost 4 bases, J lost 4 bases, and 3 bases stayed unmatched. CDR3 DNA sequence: TGTGCCAGCAGCTCGGGACAGGGGAGCACTGAAGCTTTCTTT. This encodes CASSSGQGSTEAFF.

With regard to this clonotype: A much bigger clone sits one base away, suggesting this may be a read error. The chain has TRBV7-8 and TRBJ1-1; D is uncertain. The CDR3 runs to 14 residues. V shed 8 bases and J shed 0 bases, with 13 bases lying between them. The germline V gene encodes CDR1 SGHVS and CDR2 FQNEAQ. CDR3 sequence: CASGRGRMNTEAFF. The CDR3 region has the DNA TGTGCCAGCGGCCGTGGACGGATGAACACTGAAGCTTTCTTT.

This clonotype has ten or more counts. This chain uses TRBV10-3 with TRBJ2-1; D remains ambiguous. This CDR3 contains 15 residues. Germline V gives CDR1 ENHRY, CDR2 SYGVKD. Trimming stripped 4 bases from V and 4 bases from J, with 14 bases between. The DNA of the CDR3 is TGTGCCATCAGTGTTTTAGGGAAAACTTACAATGAGCAGTTCTTC. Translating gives CAISVLGKTYNEQFF.

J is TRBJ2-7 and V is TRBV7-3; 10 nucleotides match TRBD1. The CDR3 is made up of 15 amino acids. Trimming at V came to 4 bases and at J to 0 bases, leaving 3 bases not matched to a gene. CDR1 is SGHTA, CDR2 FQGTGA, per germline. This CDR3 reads CASSYGQGVSYEQYF. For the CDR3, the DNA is TGTGCCAGCAGCTACGGACAGGGGGTCTCCTACGAGCAGTACTTC.

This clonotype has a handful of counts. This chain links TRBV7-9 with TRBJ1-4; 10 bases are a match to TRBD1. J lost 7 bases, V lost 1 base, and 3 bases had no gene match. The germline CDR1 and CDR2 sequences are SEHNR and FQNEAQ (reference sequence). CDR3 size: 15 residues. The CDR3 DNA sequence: TGTGCCAGCAGCTTAGAAGACAGGGGGCGTGAAAAACTGTTTTTT. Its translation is CASSLEDRGREKLFF.

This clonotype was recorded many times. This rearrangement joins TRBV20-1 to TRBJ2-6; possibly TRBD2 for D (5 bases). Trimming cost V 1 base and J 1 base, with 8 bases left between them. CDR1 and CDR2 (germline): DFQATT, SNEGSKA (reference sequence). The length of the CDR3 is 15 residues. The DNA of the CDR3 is TGCAGTGCTAGAGCCGGGGATTCTGGGGCCAACGTCCTGACTTTC. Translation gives CSARAGDSGANVLTF.

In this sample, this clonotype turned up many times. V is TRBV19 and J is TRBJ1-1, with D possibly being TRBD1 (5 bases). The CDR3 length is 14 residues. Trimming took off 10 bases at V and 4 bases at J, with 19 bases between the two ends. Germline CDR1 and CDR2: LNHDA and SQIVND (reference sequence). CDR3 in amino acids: CATCAGFSGTEAFF. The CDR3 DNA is TGTGCCACCTGCGCAGGGTTCTCGGGCACTGAAGCTTTCTTT. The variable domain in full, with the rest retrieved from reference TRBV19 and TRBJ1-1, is DGGITQSPKYLFRKEGQNVTLSCEQNLNHDAMYWYRQDPGQGLRLIYYSQIVNDFQKGDIAEGYSVSREKKESFPLTVTSAQKNPTAFYLCATCAGFSGTEAFFGQGTRLTVV.

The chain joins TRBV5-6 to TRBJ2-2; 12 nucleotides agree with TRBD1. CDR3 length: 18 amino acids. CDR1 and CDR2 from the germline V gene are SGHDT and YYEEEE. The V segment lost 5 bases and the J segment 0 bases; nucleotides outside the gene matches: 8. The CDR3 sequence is CASRTRDRGHANTGELFF. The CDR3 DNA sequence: TGTGCCAGCAGGACCCGGGACAGGGGGCATGCGAACACCGGGGAGCTGTTTTTT.

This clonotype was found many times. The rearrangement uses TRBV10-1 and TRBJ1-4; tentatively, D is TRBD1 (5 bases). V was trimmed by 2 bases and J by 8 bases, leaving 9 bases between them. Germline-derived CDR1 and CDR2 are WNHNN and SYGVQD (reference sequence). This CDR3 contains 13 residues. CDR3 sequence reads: CASSELRGEKLFF. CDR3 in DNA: TGCGCCAGCAGTGAGCTTAGGGGAGAAAAACTGTTTTTT.

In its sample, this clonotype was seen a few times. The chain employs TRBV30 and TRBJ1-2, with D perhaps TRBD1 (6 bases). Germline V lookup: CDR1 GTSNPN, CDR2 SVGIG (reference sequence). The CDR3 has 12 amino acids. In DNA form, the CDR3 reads TGTGCACTGCAAAGGGGGGACTATGGCTACACCTTC. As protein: CALQRGDYGYTF.

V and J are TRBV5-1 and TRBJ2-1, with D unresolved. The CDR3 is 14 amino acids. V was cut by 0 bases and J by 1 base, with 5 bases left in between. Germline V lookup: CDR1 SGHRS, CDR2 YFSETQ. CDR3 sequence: CASSLAASYNEQFF. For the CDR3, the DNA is TGCGCCAGCAGCTTGGCGGCTTCCTACAATGAGCAGTTCTTC.

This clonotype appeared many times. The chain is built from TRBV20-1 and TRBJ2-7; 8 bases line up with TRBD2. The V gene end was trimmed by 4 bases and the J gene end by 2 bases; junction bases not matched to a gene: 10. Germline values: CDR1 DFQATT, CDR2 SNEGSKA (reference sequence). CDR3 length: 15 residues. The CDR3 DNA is TGCAGTGCTAACTCCCAGGCTAGCGGGCCCTACGAGCAGTACTTC. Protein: CSANSQASGPYEQYF.

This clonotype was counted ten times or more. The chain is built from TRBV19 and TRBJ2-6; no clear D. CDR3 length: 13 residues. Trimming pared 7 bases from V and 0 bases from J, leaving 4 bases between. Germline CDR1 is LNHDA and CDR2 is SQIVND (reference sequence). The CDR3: CASTRSGANVLTF. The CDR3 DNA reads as TGTGCCAGTACCCGCTCTGGGGCCAACGTCCTGACTTTC. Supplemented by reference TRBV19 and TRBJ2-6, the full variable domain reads DGGITQSPKYLFRKEGQNVTLSCEQNLNHDAMYWYRQDPGQGLRLIYYSQIVNDFQKGDIAEGYSVSREKKESFPLTVTSAQKNPTAFYLCASTRSGANVLTFGAGSRLTVL.

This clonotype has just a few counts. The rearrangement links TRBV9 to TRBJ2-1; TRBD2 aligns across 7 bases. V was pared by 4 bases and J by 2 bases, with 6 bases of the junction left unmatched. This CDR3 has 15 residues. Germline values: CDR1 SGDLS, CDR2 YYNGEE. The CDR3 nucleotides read TGTGCCAGCAGCATTACTAGCGAAACCTACAATGAGCAGTTCTTC. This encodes CASSITSETYNEQFF.

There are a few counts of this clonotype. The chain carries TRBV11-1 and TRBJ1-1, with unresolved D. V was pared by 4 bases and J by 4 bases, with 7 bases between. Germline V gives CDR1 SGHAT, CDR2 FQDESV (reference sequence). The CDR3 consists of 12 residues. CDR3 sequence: CASSYSRTEAFF. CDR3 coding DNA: TGTGCCAGCAGCTATTCGCGCACTGAAGCTTTCTTT.

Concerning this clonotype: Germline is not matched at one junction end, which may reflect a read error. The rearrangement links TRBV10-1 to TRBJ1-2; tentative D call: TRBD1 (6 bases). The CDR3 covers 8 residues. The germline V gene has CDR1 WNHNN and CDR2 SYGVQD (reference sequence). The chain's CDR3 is CASSGQTF. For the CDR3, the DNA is TGCGCCAGCAGCGGACAGACTTTT.